Presented here are 23 T cell receptor beta chains from one specimen sequenced in a study of monozygotic twins with inflammatory bowel disease. TCRdb reprocessed the 5' RACE reads and keeps a single row for each CDR3 protein, giving no DNA. The specimen's table records over 100,000 distinct CDR3 sequences. Sequencing was done on a sample of blood. The receptors were sampled from a human donor with ulcerative colitis or Crohn's disease, or a healthy co-twin of an affected twin (not recorded which).

J is TRBJ2-1 and V is TRBV4-2; TCRdb outputs TRBD2, but without DNA this stays unchecked. This CDR3 contains 16 residues. Germline CDR1 and CDR2: LGHNA and YNFKEQ. CDR3 protein: CASSQRTSGVYNEQFF.

This chain connects TRBV7-2 to TRBJ2-2; TCRdb returns TRBD1, unconfirmable since there is no DNA. CDR3 length equals 13 residues. Germline V gene lookup returns CDR1 SGHTA and CDR2 FQGNSA. The CDR3: CALGRGQSGELFF. The variable domain in full, completed from reference TRBV7-2 and TRBJ2-2, reads GAGVSQSPSNKVTEKGKDVELRCDPISGHTALYWYRQSLGQGLEFLIYFQGNSAPDKSGLPSDRFSAERTGGSVSTLTIQRTQQEDSAVYLCALGRGQSGELFFGEGSRLTVL.

The chain uses TRBV5-6 and TRBJ2-1; the TCRdb call, TRBD2, lacks DNA for checking. Germline V CDR1 and CDR2: SGHDT, YYEEEE. The CDR3 totals 14 residues. CDR3 loop: CASSWDRGRNEQFF.

The chain couples TRBV19 to TRBJ2-1; TCRdb names TRBD1, which stays unverified in the absence of DNA. CDR1 and CDR2 from the germline V gene are LNHDA and SQIVND (reference sequence). The CDR3 has 14 amino acids. CDR3 sequence reads: CASSMPPKYNEQFF.

The chain joins TRBV20-1 to TRBJ1-1; TCRdb reports TRBD1, a call that lacks DNA to check it against. Germline lookup yields CDR1 DFQATT and CDR2 SNEGSKA (reference sequence). CDR3 length: 15 amino acids. CDR3 amino acids: CSARTRQGRNTEAFF.

This chain joins TRBV5-1 and TRBJ1-1. Germline V CDR1 and CDR2: SGHRS, YFSETQ. There are 15 residues in the CDR3. The CDR3 sequence: CASSRNSGGNTEAFF.

J is TRBJ2-7 and V is TRBV12-3 or TRBV12-4; the TCRdb D gene call, TRBD1, has no DNA to confirm it. CDR3 size: 15 residues. CDR3: CASSSTVTKVYEQYF.

The chain couples TRBV12-3 or TRBV12-4 to TRBJ2-1; absent DNA, TCRdb's TRBD2 call cannot be checked. The CDR3 loop spans 20 amino acids. The CDR3: CASSPPPGLAGRRTYNEQFF.

The chain combines TRBV7-9 with TRBJ1-4; TCRdb proposes TRBD1, but this gene call is untestable without DNA. The CDR3 consists of 15 residues. Germline values: CDR1 SEHNR, CDR2 FQNEAQ (reference sequence). The CDR3 protein is CASSFGQTTNEKLFF. The whole variable domain, filled in from reference TRBV7-9 and TRBJ1-4, reads DTGVSQNPRHKITKRGQNVTFRCDPISEHNRLYWYRQTLGQGPEFLTYFQNEAQLEKSRLLSDRFSAERPKGSFSTLEIQRTEQGDSAMYLCASSFGQTTNEKLFFGSGTQLSVL.

This chain links TRBV20-1 with TRBJ1-2; the D call of TRBD1 rests on TCRdb alone, since no DNA is present to check it. The CDR3 covers 16 residues. Germline loops: CDR1 DFQATT, CDR2 SNEGSKA (reference sequence). The CDR3 is CSARKEGDSHVYGYTF.

This rearrangement joins TRBV7-9 to TRBJ1-1. CDR1 and CDR2 from the germline V gene are SEHNR and FQNEAQ (reference sequence). CDR3 length equals 15 residues. This chain's CDR3 is CASSSRAGEVSEAFF.

CDR3 loop: CASSPVRYEQYF. The chain couples TRBV12-3 or TRBV12-4 to TRBJ2-7; TCRdb picks TRBD1, but there is no DNA to check that call. The CDR3 runs 12 residues.

The rearrangement uses TRBV20-1 and TRBJ1-6; the D call from TCRdb, TRBD1, cannot be confirmed without DNA. Germline V gene data show CDR1 as DFQATT and CDR2 as SNEGSKA (reference sequence). There are 14 residues in the CDR3. This chain's CDR3 is CSAVRGQGDSPLHF.

CDR3 in amino acids: CASSQVPGTASYNEQFF. The chain has TRBV3-1 and TRBJ2-1; TCRdb's D call, TRBD1, is unchecked because there is no DNA. CDR1 LGHDT and CDR2 YNNKEL come from the germline V gene (reference sequence). This CDR3 region has 17 residues.

The gene calls are TRBV20-1 and TRBJ2-1; the TCRdb call, TRBD2, lacks DNA for checking. There are 14 residues in the CDR3. Germline CDR1 and CDR2: DFQATT and SNEGSKA (reference sequence). This CDR3 is CSADSGGTHNEQFF.

This chain links TRBV5-1 with TRBJ2-7; TCRdb gives TRBD2 as the D gene, but with no DNA this cannot be confirmed. The CDR3 contains 16 residues. From germline, CDR1 is SGHRS and CDR2 YFSETQ. The chain's CDR3 is CASSLAGGGGTGEQYF.

The chain uses TRBV5-1 and TRBJ1-1; TCRdb designates TRBD1, a call that cannot be tested without DNA. This CDR3 has 14 residues. The V gene's germline CDR1 is SGHRS and CDR2 YFSETQ. The CDR3 sequence is CASSPGQGAGEAFF.

This chain uses TRBV7-9 with TRBJ1-1; TCRdb's D call of TRBD1 is untestable without DNA. This CDR3 spans 12 amino acids. Per the germline V gene, CDR1 is SEHNR and CDR2 is FQNEAQ (reference sequence). The CDR3 reads CASSLEGGEAFF. Full variable domain (remainder filled in from reference TRBV7-9 and TRBJ1-1): DTGVSQNPRHKITKRGQNVTFRCDPISEHNRLYWYRQTLGQGPEFLTYFQNEAQLEKSRLLSDRFSAERPKGSFSTLEIQRTEQGDSAMYLCASSLEGGEAFFGQGTRLTVV.

The genes are TRBV12-3 or TRBV12-4 and TRBJ1-1; TCRdb outputs TRBD1, but without DNA this stays unchecked. The length of the CDR3 is 12 residues. CDR3 sequence: CATGTGDTEAFF.

The rearrangement links TRBV9 to TRBJ2-1; TCRdb calls TRBD1, which cannot be checked without DNA. The CDR3 is 16 residues long. Germline values: CDR1 SGDLS, CDR2 YYNGEE. CDR3 sequence reads: CASSVAVGQGEYEQFF.

The chain carries TRBV6-5 and TRBJ1-5. The germline CDR1 and CDR2 sequences are MNHEY and SVGAGI. CDR3 length equals 14 residues. The CDR3 sequence is CASSYRSSNQPQHF.

This chain joins TRBV30 and TRBJ2-2; TCRdb's D call of TRBD1 is untestable without DNA. The CDR3 consists of 14 residues. The germline V gene has CDR1 GTSNPN and CDR2 SVGIG (reference sequence). The CDR3 loop reads CAQRGRADTGELFF.

The genes are TRBV4-2 and TRBJ2-1; TCRdb's D call, TRBD2, is unchecked because there is no DNA. Looked up from germline, CDR1 is LGHNA and CDR2 is YNFKEQ. The CDR3 extends over 20 amino acids. The CDR3 here is CASSHPLAGGPDDWYNEQFF.